Each of the 5 T cell receptor beta chains below was sequenced from the same sample in a study of early T cells in non-severe SARS-CoV-2 infection. TCRdb fed the 5' RACE reads into MiXCR, producing one record per CDR3 protein. The sample has about 60,000 distinct CDR3 sequences; approximately 9% are singletons. Sequenced input: whole blood. The receptors were gathered from an adult who was a healthcare worker with PCR-confirmed SARS-CoV-2 infection or an uninfected control (not recorded which).

V is TRBV7-2 and J is TRBJ2-3; the D call may be TRBD1 or TRBD2 (6 bases each). Looked up from germline, CDR1 is SGHTA and CDR2 is FQGNSA. The CDR3 loop spans 13 amino acids. Trimming stripped 2 bases from V and 8 bases from J, with 11 bases between. The CDR3 DNA reads as TGTGCCAGCAGCTTATACGGGGGCACTACGCAGTATTTT. Translation gives CASSLYGGTTQYF.

This clonotype was counted between two and nine times. The chain is built from TRBV6-1 and TRBJ1-5, with D hard to call. Trimming removed 3 bases from V and 0 bases from J, with 6 bases in between. The CDR3 extends over 14 amino acids. Per germline, CDR1 MNHNS and CDR2 SASEGT. The CDR3 region has the DNA TGTGCCAGCAGTGAGTGGGTTAGCAATCAGCCCCAGCATTTT. It is translated as CASSEWVSNQPQHF.

This clonotype has just a few counts. V is TRBV6-6 and J is TRBJ2-5, with no clear D. CDR3 length: 12 amino acids. Trimming took off 0 bases at V and 4 bases at J, with 3 bases between the two ends. Germline CDR1 is MNHNY and CDR2 is SVGAGI (reference sequence). The CDR3 region has the DNA TGTGCCAGCAGTTACTCGGTAGAGACCCAGTACTTC. This translates into CASSYSVETQYF.

This clonotype was seen repeatedly, ten times or more. The chain employs TRBV11-3 and TRBJ2-1; D unresolved. The V gene lost 1 base and the J gene lost 7 bases, with 5 bases spanning the gap. This CDR3 is built from 12 residues. Germline V gene lookup returns CDR1 SGHNT and CDR2 YENEEA. The CDR3 DNA sequence: TGTGCCAGCAGCTTAGTGGGGAATGAGCAGTTCTTC. The encoded protein is CASSLVGNEQFF.

The rearrangement links TRBV5-4 to TRBJ2-3; D gene ambiguous. Germline CDR1 is SGHNT and CDR2 is YYREEE (reference sequence). V lost 6 bases and J 2 bases, leaving 19 bases between the germline ends. The CDR3 totals 16 residues. CDR3 region: CASNPSWASYTDTQYF. CDR3 sequence (DNA): TGTGCCAGCAACCCCAGTTGGGCGTCGTACACAGATACGCAGTATTTT.